These 27 T cell receptor beta chains came from one sample sequenced in a study of shared clonotypes between healthy human individuals. TCRdb keeps only in-frame clones here, not all; method: immunoSEQ multiplex PCR. The sample lists about 980,000 clones, about three quarters occurring once. Sequencing input: memory CD4+ T cells sorted from blood. Subset in this sample: CD45RA-negative fraction. The receptors derive from a man between 18 and 29 years old in good health.

This rearrangement joins TRBV30 to TRBJ2-5; 7 nucleotides align to TRBD2. With 4 bases clipped from V and 4 bases from J, the junction kept 0 bases outside the gene matches. Germline CDR1 GTSNPN, CDR2 SVGIG (reference sequence). CDR3 length: 11 amino acids. CDR3 DNA sequence: TGTGCCTGGACTAGCGGAGAGACCCAGTACTTC. This translates into CAWTSGETQYF.

The gene calls are TRBV7-2 and TRBJ2-7; 8 positions match TRBD1. With V trimmed by 2 bases and J by 6 bases, 6 bases remained unmatched. CDR1 and CDR2 (germline): SGHTA, FQGNSA. CDR3 length: 14 amino acids. The CDR3 loop is CASSLLGQGSEQYF. The CDR3 DNA reads as TGTGCCAGCAGCTTACTAGGACAGGGCAGCGAGCAGTACTTC.

J is TRBJ2-2 and V is TRBV30; D is perhaps TRBD1 or TRBD2 (5 bases each). The CDR3 loop spans 15 amino acids. Germline V gene lookup returns CDR1 GTSNPN and CDR2 SVGIG (reference sequence). The V end lost 3 bases, the J end lost 4 bases, and 15 bases lay between the germline ends. The CDR3 bases are TGTGCCTGGAGCGAGGGGACCAGAATCACCGGGGAGCTGTTTTTT. It yields the protein CAWSEGTRITGELFF.

This clone was observed a single time. The V call is TRBV14, the J call TRBJ2-7; a weak D match, TRBD1 (6 bases). The V gene's germline CDR1 is SGHDN and CDR2 FVKESK. V lost 3 bases and J lost 13, with 19 bases in between. This CDR3 spans 13 amino acids. The CDR3 loop reads CASSHPGTSPLYF. The DNA for the CDR3 is TGTGCCAGCAGCCACCCCGGGACAAGCCCTTTATACTTC.

The rearrangement joins TRBV6-1 to TRBJ2-1, with D hard to call. V was clipped by 8 bases and J by 6 bases, with 8 bases between them. From germline, CDR1 is MNHNS and CDR2 SASEGT. The CDR3 is 11 amino acids. The CDR3 loop is CASVSVNEQFF. Written as DNA, the CDR3 is TGTGCCAGCGTTTCGGTCAATGAGCAGTTCTTC.

The chain recombines TRBV6-5 with TRBJ2-5; the D is unclear. The V and J ends lost 4 bases and 5 bases respectively, with 14 bases between them. This CDR3 is 14 amino acids long. Germline V CDR1 and CDR2: MNHEY, SVGAGI. This CDR3 is CASSSPDGRETQYF. CDR3 in DNA: TGTGCCAGCAGTTCCCCGGACGGGCGGGAGACCCAGTACTTC.

The gene calls are TRBV5-4 and TRBJ2-2, with TRBD1 matching 7 bases. The length of the CDR3 is 15 residues. With 2 bases clipped from V and 1 base from J, the junction kept 2 bases outside the gene matches. In germline, CDR1 is SGHNT, CDR2 YYREEE (reference sequence). CDR3 protein: CASSFRDRNTGELFF. CDR3 in DNA: TGTGCCAGCAGCTTCCGGGACAGGAACACCGGGGAGCTGTTTTTT.

V is TRBV30 and J is TRBJ2-7, with 8 bases aligning to TRBD2. The CDR3 loop spans 15 amino acids. J gave up 7 bases and V 0 bases, and 11 bases lay outside the gene matches. Looked up from germline, CDR1 is GTSNPN and CDR2 is SVGIG (reference sequence). The CDR3 loop is CAWSVLGAGAREQYF. The DNA of the CDR3 is TGTGCCTGGAGTGTACTAGGAGCGGGAGCACGTGAGCAGTACTTC.

The gene calls are TRBV5-1 and TRBJ2-7; 7 bases agree with TRBD1. The V segment lost 3 bases and the J segment 2 bases; nucleotides outside the gene matches: 8. The CDR3 contains 15 residues. Germline-derived CDR1 and CDR2 are SGHRS and YFSETQ. The DNA for the CDR3 is TGCGCCAGCAGCTCCTCGACAGGGCCAGCCTACGAGCAGTACTTC. Protein: CASSSSTGPAYEQYF.

The chain is built from TRBV7-8 and TRBJ2-1, with 11 bases fitting TRBD2. V lost 4 bases and J lost 6; bases outside the gene matches: 8. There are 16 residues in the CDR3. Germline CDR1 SGHVS, CDR2 FQNEAQ. The CDR3 sequence is CASSSVAGGLINEQFF. Here the CDR3 DNA reads TGTGCCAGCAGCTCTGTAGCGGGGGGGCTAATCAATGAGCAGTTCTTC.

The rearrangement links TRBV28 to TRBJ1-4; 8 bases align to TRBD1. The CDR3 has 17 residues. Germline V CDR1 and CDR2: MDHEN, SYDVKM. After removal of 4 bases from V and 0 bases from J, the junction contained 7 bases not matched to a gene. The CDR3 DNA reads TGTGCCAGCAGTTCCGGACAGGGTATCACAACTAATGAAAAACTGTTTTTT. This encodes CASSSGQGITTNEKLFF.

J is TRBJ2-5 and V is TRBV30; 7 bases are shared with TRBD2. The J call may be mistaken, given a closer DNA end match to TRBJ2-7. This CDR3 is 14 amino acids long. Germline lookup yields CDR1 GTSNPN and CDR2 SVGIG (reference sequence). The CDR3 sequence: CAWSELLAAYEQYF. CDR3 nucleotide sequence: TGTGCCTGGAGTGAACTGCTAGCGGCCTACGAGCAGTACTTC.

The V call is TRBV11-1, the J call TRBJ2-1; a weak D match, TRBD2 (7 bases). In germline, CDR1 is SGHAT, CDR2 FQDESV (reference sequence). CDR3 length: 15 residues. Trimming left V 5 bases short and J 9 bases short, with 20 bases between. This CDR3 reads CASSPEAGTRSEQFF. Written as DNA, the CDR3 is TGTGCCAGCAGCCCCGAAGCGGGGACAAGAAGTGAGCAGTTCTTC.

This clone was found a few times. This chain uses TRBV7-9 with TRBJ1-3; 9 bases align to TRBD1. From germline, CDR1 is SEHNR and CDR2 FQNEAQ (reference sequence). This CDR3 spans 18 amino acids. V lost 5 bases, J lost 1 base, and 12 bases stayed unmatched. The CDR3 coding sequence is TGTGCCAGCAGCCCTCAAACCGGGACAGGGTTATCTGGAAACACCATATATTTT. This gives the protein CASSPQTGTGLSGNTIYF.

This chain uses TRBV4-1 with TRBJ1-1; D ambiguous. V was trimmed by 4 bases and J by 2 bases, leaving 11 bases between them. The CDR3 is 14 amino acids. The germline V gene has CDR1 MGHRA and CDR2 YSYEKL. DNA of the CDR3: TGCGCCAGCAGCCTCGGTGTTCAAAACACTGAAGCTTTCTTT. Translation gives CASSLGVQNTEAFF.

CDR3 residues: CAWSRAGQETQYF. CDR3 in DNA: TGTGCCTGGAGTAGGGCAGGACAAGAGACCCAGTACTTC. The chain has TRBV30 and TRBJ2-5; D unclear. Germline V gene data show CDR1 as GTSNPN and CDR2 as SVGIG (reference sequence). CDR3 length equals 13 residues. Trimming shortened V by 2 bases and J by 2 bases, and 9 bases separated the two germline ends.

A word on this clone: An end of the junction differs from the germline gene, which may be a read error. The gene calls are TRBV11-2 and TRBJ2-5, with TRBD2 matching over 9 bases. Germline loops: CDR1 SGHAT, CDR2 FQNNGV. There are 17 residues in the CDR3. The CDR3, as DNA: TGTGACAGCAGCTTATTCTTCTTTAGCGGGGGTCAAGAGACCCAGTACTTC. It yields the protein CDSSLFFFSGGQETQYF.

This clone has at least ten counts. The chain is built from TRBV19 and TRBJ1-5, with TRBD1 identical over 7 bases. The germline V gene encodes CDR1 LNHDA and CDR2 SQIVND (reference sequence). The CDR3 totals 15 residues. Unmatched junction bases numbered 5, after V lost 5 bases and J lost 1 base. The CDR3 DNA sequence: TGTGCCAGTAGTCCCGAAGGGGGCAGCAATCAGCCCCAGCATTTT. This encodes CASSPEGGSNQPQHF.

The chain recombines TRBV7-9 with TRBJ2-5; the D is unclear. V lost 2 bases to trimming and J lost 4 bases, with 8 bases between them. Germline V gene lookup returns CDR1 SEHNR and CDR2 FQNEAQ (reference sequence). CDR3 length: 13 amino acids. The CDR3 loop is CASSLLPGETQYF. The DNA for the CDR3 is TGTGCCAGCAGCTTATTGCCGGGAGAGACCCAGTACTTC.

This clone was counted a single time. The chain employs TRBV5-4 and TRBJ2-7, with 7 bases lining up with TRBD1. The CDR3 is 13 amino acids. Germline V gene sequence: CDR1 SGHNT, CDR2 YYREEE (reference sequence). V gave up 4 bases and J gave up 4 bases; unmatched junction bases: 5. CDR3 DNA sequence: TGTGCCAGCAGCGACAAACAGGGGTACGAGCAGTACTTC. It translates to CASSDKQGYEQYF.

For the CDR3, the DNA is TGTGCCAGCAGCTTGAGCGGGGGGGCGATAGAGACCCAGTACTTC. The encoded protein is CASSLSGGAIETQYF. The J gene is TRBJ2-5, the V gene TRBV5-4; 10 bases align to TRBD2. The V gene's germline CDR1 is SGHNT and CDR2 YYREEE (reference sequence). The CDR3 is made up of 15 amino acids. V lost 1 base to trimming and J lost 4 bases; unmatched junction nucleotides: 4.

This chain joins TRBV11-2 and TRBJ2-3; 12 nucleotides line up with TRBD2. The V segment lost 3 bases and the J segment 2 bases; nucleotides outside the gene matches: 6. CDR1 and CDR2 (germline): SGHAT, FQNNGV. This CDR3 contains 17 residues. The CDR3, as DNA: TGTGCCAGCAGCTTTAGGACTAGCGGGAAGGTCACAGATACGCAGTATTTT. Translating gives CASSFRTSGKVTDTQYF.

A few counts support this clone. The rearrangement uses TRBV6-1 and TRBJ1-1; no clear D. The V end lost 7 bases, the J end lost 4 bases, and 10 bases lay between the germline ends. In germline, CDR1 is MNHNS, CDR2 SASEGT. CDR3 length: 12 residues. The CDR3 is CASKWRSTEAFF. The CDR3 DNA is TGTGCCAGCAAGTGGCGGAGCACTGAAGCTTTCTTT.

This clone was found once. The V gene is TRBV18, the J gene TRBJ2-2; D might be TRBD1 (6 bases). The CDR3 covers 14 residues. Trimming shortened V by 2 bases and J by 7 bases, and 11 bases separated the two germline ends. Germline V lookup: CDR1 KGHSH, CDR2 LQKENI. The CDR3 here is CASSPTQGFGELFF. CDR3 DNA: TGTGCCAGCTCACCAACACAGGGATTCGGGGAGCTGTTTTTT.

This clone was picked up one time. This chain connects TRBV7-2 to TRBJ2-5, with no clear D. CDR3 length equals 15 residues. The germline gives CDR1 SGHTA, CDR2 FQGNSA. The germline V and J ends were trimmed by 0 bases and 5 bases, with 13 bases remaining between them. In DNA, the CDR3 is TGTGCCAGCAGCTTAGCCAAACAGTATATGGAGACCCAGTACTTC. Amino acids: CASSLAKQYMETQYF.

The J gene is TRBJ2-3, the V gene TRBV9; a possible D gene is TRBD2 (6 bases). CDR3 size: 14 residues. V lost 0 bases and J 7 bases, leaving 12 bases between the germline ends. The germline V gene has CDR1 SGDLS and CDR2 YYNGEE. CDR3 nucleotide sequence: TGTGCCAGCAGCGTAGGGGTGACTAGTCATACGCAGTATTTT. Its translation is CASSVGVTSHTQYF.

The sample holds one count of this clone. V usage is TRBV6-5 and J usage is TRBJ2-6; a weak D match, TRBD2 (5 bases). The germline V gene encodes CDR1 MNHEY and CDR2 SVGAGI. There are 13 residues in the CDR3. Trimming cost V 7 bases and J 8 bases, with 12 bases left between them. The CDR3 DNA reads TGTGCCAGCACCGCATTGGACTCCAACGTCCTGACTTTC. Translated: CASTALDSNVLTF.